The clone carrying this T cell receptor (beta chain) was counted a single time. Its antigen is unidentified. These data originate in a study of T cells in Graves' hyperthyroidism and ophthalmopathy. The investigators amplified TCR beta CDR3 regions from RNA transcripts. TCR CDR3 regions were first amplified by RT-PCR with HTBI primers. TCRdb reprocessed the multiplex PCR reads with MiXCR, giving one entry per CDR3 protein. The sample consists of some 500,000 distinct CDR3 sequences, about 15% of them appearing once. Absent ophthalmopathy progression within 18 months defined stable Graves' hyperthyroidism. Study results and caveats: Separation of ophthalmopathy from stable hyperthyroidism was achieved by a 13 V-J model. Peripheral blood also featured most of the thyroid clonotypes expanded above 0.001.

The ends were cut back, 0 bases at V and 4 bases at J, with 13 bases in the middle. Germline-derived CDR1 and CDR2 are SNHLY and FYNNEI. This CDR3 has 15 residues. Sample: blood. The receptor's source is a woman in her late teens or twenties with Graves' hyperthyroidism. The chain has TRBV2 and TRBJ2-7, with D maybe TRBD1 (6 bases). This CDR3 is CASSEATGWVYEQYF. In DNA form, the CDR3 reads TGTGCCAGCAGTGAAGCCACAGGGTGGGTTTACGAGCAGTACTTC.